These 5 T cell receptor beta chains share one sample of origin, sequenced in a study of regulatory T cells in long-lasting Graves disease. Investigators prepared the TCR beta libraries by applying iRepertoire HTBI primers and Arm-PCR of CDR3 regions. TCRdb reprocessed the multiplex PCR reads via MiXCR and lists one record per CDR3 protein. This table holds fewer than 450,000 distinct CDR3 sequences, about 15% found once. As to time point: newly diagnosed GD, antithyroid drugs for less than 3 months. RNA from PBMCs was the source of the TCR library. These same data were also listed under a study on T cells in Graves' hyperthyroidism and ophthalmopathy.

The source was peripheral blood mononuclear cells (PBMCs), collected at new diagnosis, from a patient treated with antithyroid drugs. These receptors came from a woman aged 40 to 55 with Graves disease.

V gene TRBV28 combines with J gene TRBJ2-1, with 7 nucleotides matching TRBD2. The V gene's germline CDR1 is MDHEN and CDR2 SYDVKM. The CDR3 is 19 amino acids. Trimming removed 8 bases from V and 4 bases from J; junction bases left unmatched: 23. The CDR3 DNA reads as TGTGCCAGCCGGATATACCTGGACCTGGTCCAGGGAGGGTACAATGAGCAGTTCTTC. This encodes CASRIYLDLVQGGYNEQFF.

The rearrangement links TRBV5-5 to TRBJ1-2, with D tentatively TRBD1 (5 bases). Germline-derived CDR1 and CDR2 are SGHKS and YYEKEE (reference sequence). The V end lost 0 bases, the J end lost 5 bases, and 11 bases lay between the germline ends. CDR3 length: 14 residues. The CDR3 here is CASSLEGMKYGYTF. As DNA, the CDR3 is TGTGCCAGCAGCTTGGAGGGGATGAAATATGGCTACACCTTC.

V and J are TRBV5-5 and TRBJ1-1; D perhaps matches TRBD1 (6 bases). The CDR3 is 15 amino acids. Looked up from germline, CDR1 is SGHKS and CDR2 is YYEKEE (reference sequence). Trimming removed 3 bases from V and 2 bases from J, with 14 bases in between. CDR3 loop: CASSYHGGQNTEAFF. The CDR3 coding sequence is TGTGCCAGCAGCTACCACGGGGGACAAAACACTGAAGCTTTCTTT.

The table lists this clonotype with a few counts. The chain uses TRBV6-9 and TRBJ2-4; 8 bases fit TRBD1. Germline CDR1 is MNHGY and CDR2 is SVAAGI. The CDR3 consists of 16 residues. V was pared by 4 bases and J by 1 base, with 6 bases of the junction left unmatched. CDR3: CASSSEYRGAKNIQYF. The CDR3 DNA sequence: TGTGCCAGCAGTTCAGAATACAGGGGGGCCAAAAACATTCAGTACTTC.

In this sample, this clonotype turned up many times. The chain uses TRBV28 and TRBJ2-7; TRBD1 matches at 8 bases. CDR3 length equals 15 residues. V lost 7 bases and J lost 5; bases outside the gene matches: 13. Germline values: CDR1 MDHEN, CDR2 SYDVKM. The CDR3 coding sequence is TGTGCCAGCACCCCCCCGCAGGGGGCGACCCACGAGCAGTACTTC. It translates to CASTPPQGATHEQYF.